The source of this T cell receptor (beta chain) is a study of cytomegalovirus exposure and HLA in healthy donors. Study outcomes and limitations: Listed as cytomegalovirus-associated were 150 to 200 TCR beta chains. When a later analysis compared HLA-associated TCR beta chains with equally common others, the HLA-associated chains turned out to be more clonally expanded and to have lower generation probabilities. With later analysis, a missense DCLRE1C variant became linked to TCR beta V- and J-gene trimming.

Of note for this clone: Its antigen is as yet unknown.

The PCR had 60 Vbeta and 13 Jbeta primers. Libraries were prepared by immunoSEQ multiplex PCR; TCRdb keeps only in-frame clonotypes and omits some of them. The sample has approximately 210,000 clones, 70% to 90% seen once. Germline values: CDR1 SGHVS, CDR2 FNYEAQ. With V trimmed by 5 bases and J by 10 bases, 8 bases remained unmatched. The CDR3 contains 15 residues. This sequence originates from a woman between 18 and 29 years old in good health and CMV-seronegative. Sequencing input: PBMCs. The V and J genes are TRBV7-6 and TRBJ2-3, with 14 bases that match TRBD2. For the CDR3, the DNA is TGTGCCAGCAGCCCTGAGGGACTAGCGGGGGAGTCGCAGTATTTT. Protein: CASSPEGLAGESQYF.